These 4 T cell receptor beta chains share one sample of origin, sequenced in a study of a mutant IDH1 vaccine in newly diagnosed glioma. Their specific antigens are unknown. The assay was immunoSEQ multiplex PCR, and TCRdb's table has in-frame clones only and misses some. The table shows tens of thousands of clones, with 80% occurring only once. Time point: week 35, safety follow-up. Vaccination used 300 ug of mutant IDH1 20-mer peptide per dose, with topical imiquimod. The specimen was PBMCs, collected from a glioma patient whose treatment included an IDH1 peptide vaccine. The receptors come from a man in his forties or fifties with glioma. Some clones in this sample may be carry-over from other donors' samples.

The chain uses TRBV7-2 and TRBJ1-5; tentatively, D is TRBD1 (6 bases). V lost 5 bases, J lost 2 bases, and 19 bases lay in between. The CDR3 runs 17 residues. Germline V gene sequence: CDR1 SGHTA, CDR2 FQGNSA. CDR3 DNA sequence: TGTGCCAGCAGCCCCAATCTTCCGGCAGGGGGCAATCAGCCCCAGCATTTT. Amino acid sequence: CASSPNLPAGGNQPQHF.

The chain carries TRBV5-1 and TRBJ2-1, with 8 bases aligning to TRBD2. The ends lost 6 bases at V and 13 bases at J; junction bases unmatched: 15. The CDR3 has 14 amino acids. Germline V gene data show CDR1 as SGHRS and CDR2 as YFSETQ. CDR3 loop: CASTMMLSGGDQFF. The CDR3 nucleotides read TGCGCCAGCACCATGATGTTATCCGGGGGGGACCAGTTCTTC.

The V gene is TRBV20-1, the J gene TRBJ2-7; D is undetermined. CDR1 DFQATT and CDR2 SNEGSKA come from the germline V gene (reference sequence). This CDR3 is 10 amino acids long. The ends were cut back, 3 bases at V and 10 bases at J, with 10 bases in the middle. The CDR3 DNA follows: TGCAGTGCTAGCCACGGTCCTCAGTACTTC. It encodes CSASHGPQYF.

V usage is TRBV2 and J usage is TRBJ1-4; D remains unclear. CDR1 is SNHLY, CDR2 FYNNEI, per germline. The CDR3 has 13 residues. Deletions cut 3 bases from V and 7 bases from J, with 9 bases between. The CDR3 here is CASSEFSGEKLFF. Written as DNA, the CDR3 is TGTGCCAGCAGTGAGTTTTCCGGTGAAAAACTGTTTTTT. Using reference TRBV2 and TRBJ1-4 for the parts outside the CDR3, the full variable domain is EPEVTQTPSHQVTQMGQEVILRCVPISNHLYFYWYRQILGQKVEFLVSFYNNEISEKSEIFDDQFSVERPDGSNFTLKIRSTKLEDSAMYFCASSEFSGEKLFFGSGTQLSVL.